This passage covers 31 T cell receptor beta chains from one sample sequenced in a study of siplizumab effects on memory and regulatory T cells. Clones were read by immunoSEQ multiplex PCR, and TCRdb kept only the in-frame ones, dropping some. The sample contains some 100,000 clones, about 93% of which appear only once. The material sequenced was non-Treg CD4+ T cells sorted from blood. These receptors originate from a human donor in good health.

The J gene is TRBJ2-7, the V gene TRBV6-1; possibly TRBD2 for D (5 bases). V gave up 1 base and J gave up 0 bases, with 13 bases separating them. Per germline, CDR1 MNHNS and CDR2 SASEGT. The CDR3 length is 16 residues. The CDR3 DNA sequence: TGTGCCAGCAGTGAAGGGAGGCTTTTGACCTCCTACGAGCAGTACTTC. It translates to CASSEGRLLTSYEQYF.

This clone was seen just once. The chain is built from TRBV28 and TRBJ2-3; D gene unclear. V gave up 8 bases and J gave up 5 bases, with 14 bases separating them. CDR3 length: 13 residues. CDR1 MDHEN and CDR2 SYDVKM come from the germline V gene. CDR3 protein: CASAIASLDTQYF. The CDR3 DNA reads TGTGCCAGCGCGATCGCTAGTTTAGATACGCAGTATTTT.

The chain recombines TRBV7-6 with TRBJ2-1, with D possibly TRBD1 on 5 matching bases. Germline values: CDR1 SGHVS, CDR2 FNYEAQ. Trimming shortened V by 2 bases and J by 5 bases, and 10 bases separated the two germline ends. The CDR3 sequence is 14 residues long. CDR3 DNA sequence: TGTGCCAGCAGCTTATTGAGCAGGGACAATGAGCAGTTCTTC. It codes for CASSLLSRDNEQFF.

CDR3 sequence reads: CASSPKGLEQYF. The DNA for the CDR3 is TGTGCCAGCTCACCGAAGGGGCTCGAGCAGTACTTC. V is TRBV18 and J is TRBJ2-7; tentative D call: TRBD1 (5 bases). Germline lookup yields CDR1 KGHSH and CDR2 LQKENI. The CDR3 contains 12 residues. Trimming took 3 bases from V and 6 from J, leaving 9 bases between them.

This chain uses TRBV28 with TRBJ2-2, with a tentative D call TRBD1 (6 bases). Trimming cost V 5 bases and J 6 bases, with 16 bases left between them. This CDR3 comprises 15 residues. Germline V lookup: CDR1 MDHEN, CDR2 SYDVKM. In nucleotides, the CDR3 is TGTGCCAGCAGTGGTTCCGGAACAGGGTCCGGGGAGCTGTTTTTT. Amino acid sequence: CASSGSGTGSGELFF.

CDR3 sequence (DNA): TGTGCCAGCAGCGTTCTCCAGGGTCGGACCGGGGAGCTGTTTTTT. As protein: CASSVLQGRTGELFF. This chain uses TRBV9 with TRBJ2-2; D is perhaps TRBD1 (5 bases). The length of the CDR3 is 15 residues. The germline gives CDR1 SGDLS, CDR2 YYNGEE. V was cut by 2 bases and J by 5 bases, with 13 bases left in between.

The chain has TRBV19 and TRBJ2-1; 16 bases are shared with TRBD2. The CDR3 extends over 15 amino acids. V lost 7 bases and J lost 8; bases outside the gene matches: 5. Germline CDR1 reads LNHDA; CDR2 reads SQIVND (reference sequence). In DNA form, the CDR3 reads TGTGCCAGTACCCAGGGACTAGCGGGAGGGGATGAGCAGTTCTTC. It yields the protein CASTQGLAGGDEQFF.

This chain uses TRBV19 with TRBJ2-3; 8 positions match TRBD2. The V gene end was trimmed by 5 bases and the J gene end by 4 bases; junction bases not matched to a gene: 8. This CDR3 contains 15 residues. Germline values: CDR1 LNHDA, CDR2 SQIVND (reference sequence). This chain's CDR3 is CASSVSGEGADTQYF. For the CDR3, the DNA is TGTGCCAGTAGTGTTAGCGGGGAGGGTGCAGATACGCAGTATTTT.

The genes are TRBV7-9 and TRBJ2-1, with a possible D match to TRBD2 (5 bases). V dropped 3 bases and J dropped 6 bases, with 12 bases sitting between them. Per germline, CDR1 SEHNR and CDR2 FQNEAQ (reference sequence). The length of the CDR3 is 14 residues. In nucleotides, the CDR3 is TGTGCCAGCAGCTTCGTGGGAGTGAGCAATGAGCAGTTCTTC. It encodes CASSFVGVSNEQFF.

The chain has TRBV5-4 and TRBJ2-1; 12 positions agree with TRBD2. Per the germline V gene, CDR1 is SGHNT and CDR2 is YYREEE (reference sequence). After removal of 4 bases from V and 4 bases from J, the junction contained 6 bases not matched to a gene. The CDR3 spans 16 residues. The CDR3 DNA is TGTGCCAGCAGCCCCCGACTAGCGGGAGAATACAATGAGCAGTTCTTC. This translates into CASSPRLAGEYNEQFF.

The chain combines TRBV20-1 with TRBJ2-5; D is perhaps TRBD2 (6 bases). Germline V gene lookup returns CDR1 DFQATT and CDR2 SNEGSKA (reference sequence). This CDR3 is 11 amino acids long. Trimming cost V 7 bases and J 2 bases, with 8 bases left between them. CDR3 DNA sequence: TGCAGTGGCGGGGAACAAGAGACCCAGTACTTC. This codes for CSGGEQETQYF.

This clone has only one observation. V is TRBV30 and J is TRBJ2-5; maybe TRBD2 (6 bases). The CDR3 length is 13 residues. The V and J ends lost 0 bases and 5 bases respectively, with 10 bases between them. Germline CDR1 is GTSNPN and CDR2 is SVGIG (reference sequence). The CDR3 region has the DNA TGTGCCTGGAGTGTAAGGAGGGACGAGACCCAGTACTTC. Residues: CAWSVRRDETQYF.

This chain uses TRBV25-1 with TRBJ1-1, with D perhaps matching TRBD1 (5 bases). The CDR3 consists of 14 residues. Germline values: CDR1 MGHDK, CDR2 SYGVNS. V shed 6 bases and J shed 1 base, with 12 bases lying between them. CDR3 sequence: CASRPGTGNTEAFF. The CDR3 coding sequence is TGTGCCAGCAGACCCGGGACGGGGAACACTGAAGCTTTCTTT.

The J gene is TRBJ1-4, the V gene TRBV15; 8 bases fit TRBD1. The V gene's germline CDR1 is LNHNV and CDR2 YYDKDF (reference sequence). V dropped 0 bases and J dropped 4; count of bases not matched to a gene: 13. This CDR3 is 19 amino acids long. The chain's CDR3 is CATSRDYSGQGANNEKLFF. The CDR3 nucleotides read TGTGCCACCAGCAGAGATTATAGCGGACAGGGAGCTAATAATGAAAAACTGTTTTTT.

The rearrangement links TRBV25-1 to TRBJ2-1; D remains unclear. The CDR3 loop spans 15 amino acids. Per germline, CDR1 MGHDK and CDR2 SYGVNS. Between the trimmed V and J ends, which lost 3 bases and 3 bases, there was a span of 12 bases. CDR3 coding DNA: TGTGCCAGCAGTGACCCTACCCCCCTCTACAATGAGCAGTTCTTC. Its protein product is CASSDPTPLYNEQFF. The whole variable domain, remainder taken from reference TRBV25-1 and TRBJ2-1, is EADIYQTPRYLVIGTGKKITLECSQTMGHDKMYWYQQDPGMELHLIHYSYGVNSTEKGDLSSESTVSRIRTEHFPLTLESARPSHTSQYLCASSDPTPLYNEQFFGPGTRLTVL.

The CDR3 here is CASSESGGPGTSGSYEQFF. The CDR3 DNA reads TGCGCCAGCAGTGAGTCGGGGGGGCCAGGGACTAGCGGGAGCTATGAGCAGTTCTTC. This chain uses TRBV10-2 with TRBJ2-1; 14 nucleotides agree with TRBD2. Looked up from germline, CDR1 is WSHSY and CDR2 is SAAADI. CDR3 length: 19 amino acids. V shed 0 bases, J shed 8 bases, and the junction held 12 bases outside the gene matches.

In regard to this clone: Other DNA sequences in this specimen translate into the identical CDR3. This chain links TRBV28 with TRBJ1-5, with a weak D call TRBD1 (6 bases). The V end lost 5 bases, the J end lost 2 bases, and 10 bases lay between the germline ends. The CDR3 covers 14 residues. CDR1 is MDHEN and CDR2 is SYDVKM in the germline V gene. Here the CDR3 reads CASSLGGGNQPQHF. Written as DNA, the CDR3 is TGTGCCAGCAGTCTAGGGGGGGGCAATCAGCCCCAGCATTTT.

This chain links TRBV6-5 with TRBJ2-7; TRBD1 might be the D (5 bases). Germline V gene data show CDR1 as MNHEY and CDR2 as SVGAGI. V lost 2 bases to trimming and J lost 4 bases, with 9 bases between them. The CDR3 runs to 13 residues. The CDR3: CASSYGRTYEQYF. CDR3 sequence (DNA): TGTGCCAGCAGTTACGGGCGGACATACGAGCAGTACTTC.

This chain links TRBV5-5 with TRBJ1-5; possible D gene TRBD1, 5 bases. Germline V gene lookup returns CDR1 SGHKS and CDR2 YYEKEE (reference sequence). The CDR3 runs 16 residues. The ends were cut back, 4 bases at V and 6 bases at J, with 20 bases in the middle. CDR3 sequence (DNA): TGTGCCAGCAGCCTGCCGGGGGGGAGCGCCACTCAGCCCCAGCATTTT. This codes for CASSLPGGSATQPQHF.

The genes are TRBV29-1 and TRBJ2-7; 7 bases line up with TRBD2. CDR1 and CDR2 (germline): SQVTM, ANQGSEA. With 4 bases clipped from V and 3 bases from J, the junction kept 12 bases outside the gene matches. The CDR3 loop spans 15 amino acids. CDR3 DNA: TGCAGCGTTGGGGGGTTGAGGAGGGAGGGCTACGAGCAGTACTTC. Translation gives CSVGGLRREGYEQYF.

As concerns this clone: The junction does not match germline at one end; this may be a read error. The V and J genes are TRBV30 and TRBJ2-7, with 13 bases aligning to TRBD2. The CDR3 is made up of 12 amino acids. Germline values: CDR1 GTSNPN, CDR2 SVGIG (reference sequence). This chain's CDR3 is CAWSLGLAGEHF. Here the CDR3 DNA reads TGTGCCTGGAGTCTTGGACTAGCGGGAGAGCACTTC.

The CDR3 reads CASSQGQGVYNEQFF. The CDR3 DNA follows: TGTGCCAGCAGCCAAGGGCAGGGGGTATACAATGAGCAGTTCTTC. The chain couples TRBV16 to TRBJ2-1; 7 bases fit TRBD1. The CDR3 consists of 15 residues. After removal of 2 bases from V and 4 bases from J, the junction contained 5 bases not matched to a gene. The germline CDR1 and CDR2 sequences are KGHSY and FQNENV.

This rearrangement joins TRBV19 to TRBJ1-1; D is unclear. CDR3 length: 15 amino acids. V was clipped by 3 bases and J by 3 bases, with 14 bases between them. Germline CDR1 is LNHDA and CDR2 is SQIVND (reference sequence). The CDR3 DNA reads as TGTGCCAGTAGTATGGCCCTGCCATACGACACTGAAGCTTTCTTT. This sequence encodes CASSMALPYDTEAFF.

This chain links TRBV28 with TRBJ1-5; D gene ambiguous. Germline CDR1 MDHEN, CDR2 SYDVKM. Trimming took off 5 bases at V and 0 bases at J, with 11 bases between the two ends. The CDR3 length is 15 residues. The CDR3 coding sequence is TGTGCCAGCAGTAAAAGGACCAGTAGCAATCAGCCCCAGCATTTT. This encodes CASSKRTSSNQPQHF.

The rearrangement uses TRBV6-1 and TRBJ2-3; tentative D call: TRBD2 (5 bases). CDR1 is MNHNS, CDR2 SASEGT, per germline. The V gene lost 3 bases and the J gene lost 1 base, with 11 bases spanning the gap. The CDR3 length is 15 residues. The CDR3 loop is CASSERVKGTDTQYF. The CDR3, as DNA: TGTGCCAGCAGTGAGAGGGTGAAGGGCACAGATACGCAGTATTTT.

J is TRBJ2-2 and V is TRBV5-1, with 13 bases identical to TRBD2. The CDR3 is 20 residues long. Germline CDR1 and CDR2: SGHRS and YFSETQ. V was pared by 0 bases and J by 8 bases, with 16 bases of the junction left unmatched. CDR3: CASSLAGLAGFRILGGELFF. In DNA, the CDR3 is TGCGCCAGCAGCTTGGCGGGACTAGCGGGATTCCGGATTCTCGGGGGGGAGCTGTTTTTT.

The table lists this clone with a count of one. J is TRBJ2-1 and V is TRBV19; 16 bases are shared with TRBD2. The CDR3 loop spans 18 amino acids. With 6 bases clipped from V and 3 bases from J, the junction kept 8 bases outside the gene matches. The germline V gene has CDR1 LNHDA and CDR2 SQIVND (reference sequence). The CDR3 protein is CASSPGLAGGPGYNEQFF. As DNA, the CDR3 is TGTGCCAGTAGCCCGGGACTAGCGGGAGGGCCTGGCTACAATGAGCAGTTCTTC.

The chain has TRBV11-2 and TRBJ2-3, with D unclear. Trimming pared 1 base from V and 4 bases from J, leaving 3 bases between. The CDR3 loop spans 12 amino acids. The germline V gene encodes CDR1 SGHAT and CDR2 FQNNGV. The CDR3 region is CASSLVADTQYF. In DNA form, the CDR3 reads TGTGCCAGCAGCTTAGTTGCAGATACGCAGTATTTT.

V usage is TRBV19 and J usage is TRBJ1-2; no firm D call. Per the germline V gene, CDR1 is LNHDA and CDR2 is SQIVND (reference sequence). This CDR3 has 12 residues. The V end lost 6 bases, the J end lost 7 bases, and 12 bases lay between the germline ends. The CDR3 reads CASSSPPSGYTF. CDR3 sequence (DNA): TGTGCCAGTAGCTCTCCCCCCAGTGGCTACACCTTC.

The rearrangement links TRBV9 to TRBJ2-2; D possibly corresponds to TRBD2 (6 bases). The V gene's germline CDR1 is SGDLS and CDR2 YYNGEE. Trimming pared 0 bases from V and 6 bases from J, leaving 9 bases between. The CDR3 totals 14 residues. As DNA, the CDR3 is TGTGCCAGCAGCGTAGACGGGAGAGCCGGGGAGCTGTTTTTT. This encodes CASSVDGRAGELFF.

This chain links TRBV19 with TRBJ1-1, with 8 bases aligning to TRBD1. There are 13 residues in the CDR3. Trimming removed 5 bases from V and 7 bases from J; junction bases left unmatched: 6. Germline V lookup: CDR1 LNHDA, CDR2 SQIVND (reference sequence). For the CDR3, the DNA is TGTGCCAGTAGTTCACAGGGGGGAGTTGAAGCTTTCTTT. Translating it yields CASSSQGGVEAFF.